The clone carrying this T cell receptor (beta chain) was seen more than once but under ten times. As yet, its antigen is unknown. The germline V and J ends were trimmed by 0 bases and 0 bases, with 0 bases remaining between them. The CDR3 is made up of 14 amino acids. The germline V gene encodes CDR1 SGHTA and CDR2 FQGNSA. The data were obtained in a study of OX40 agonist ivuxolimab in advanced cancers. Method: immunoSEQ multiplex PCR; TCRdb's copy keeps in-frame clones and lacks some. The sample records approximately 58,000 clones, roughly 77% being singletons. General observations from the study: More expanded clones were seen, on average, in CD8+ T cells than in CD4+.

This clonotype was sampled from an adult with an advanced solid tumor such as melanoma, head and neck, liver or kidney cancer. This sample comprised CD4+ or CD8+ T cells sorted from blood, obtained in a trial of the OX40 agonist ivuxolimab. This chain connects TRBV7-2 to TRBJ1-6, with D unresolved. CDR3 sequence reads: CASSLASYNSPLHF. The CDR3 nucleotides read TGTGCCAGCAGCTTAGCCTCCTATAATTCACCCCTCCACTTT.